This T cell receptor (beta chain) was found in a study of shared clonotypes between healthy human individuals. V shed 1 base and J shed 9 bases, with 21 bases lying between them. Germline values: CDR1 MGHRA, CDR2 YSYEKL. The CDR3 contains 16 residues. Method: immunoSEQ multiplex PCR; TCRdb's copy keeps in-frame clones and lacks some. The data show about 1.4 million clones, around 95% seen once. The chain joins TRBV4-1 to TRBJ1-1, with D unclear. The TCR sequence derives from a man younger than 45 in good health. Sequencing was done on a sample of naive CD4+ T cells sorted from blood. As for subset: CD45RA+ positively selected. The CDR3, as DNA: TGCGCCAGCAGCCAAGGCACGTTTAAGGGCGCCCAGAAAGCTTTCTTT. Protein product: CASSQGTFKGAQKAFF.